The 5 T cell receptor beta chains below come from one sample, sequenced in a study of control samples from healthy donors and cancer patients. Only in-frame clones appear in the TCRdb table, and some are missing; sequencing was by immunoSEQ multiplex PCR. The sample includes some 140,000 clones, approximately 94% of them seen just once. The sequenced sample consisted of blood. The receptors stem from a man in his forties or fifties in good health.

The genes are TRBV5-1 and TRBJ2-7; tentatively, D is TRBD2 (5 bases). Germline V gene sequence: CDR1 SGHRS, CDR2 YFSETQ. The CDR3 loop spans 11 amino acids. V was pared by 3 bases and J by 6 bases, with 7 bases between. The CDR3: CASSSSGEQYF. The CDR3 DNA reads TGCGCCAGCAGCTCCAGCGGCGAGCAGTACTTC. The complete variable domain, with remaining parts taken from reference TRBV5-1 and TRBJ2-7, reads KAGVTQTPRYLIKTRGQQVTLSCSPISGHRSVSWYQQTPGQGLQFLFEYFSETQRNKGNFPGRFSGRQFSNSRSEMNVSTLELGDSALYLCASSSSGEQYFGPGTRLTVT.

In nucleotides, the CDR3 is TGTGCCAGCAGTGACTCGGGCTCGGGGACAGGGGTTCCGGACACTGAAGCTTTCTTT. It translates to CASSDSGSGTGVPDTEAFF. This chain links TRBV6-4 with TRBJ1-1; 10 nucleotides match TRBD1. The CDR3 is 19 residues long. Germline CDR1 and CDR2: MRHNA and SNTAGT. J was trimmed by 3 bases and V by 0 bases; bases with no gene match: 13.

The J gene is TRBJ2-2, the V gene TRBV2; TRBD1 matches at 8 bases. The CDR3 runs 16 residues. V gave up 6 bases and J gave up 1 base; unmatched junction bases: 7. Germline assignment: CDR1 SNHLY and CDR2 FYNNEI. The CDR3 DNA sequence: TGTGCCAGCAGCGGACAGGGACGGCTGAACACCGGGGAGCTGTTTTTT. Its protein is CASSGQGRLNTGELFF.

This clone was counted between two and nine times. J is TRBJ1-5 and V is TRBV24-1; no reliable D call. The ends were cut back, 1 base at V and 0 bases at J, with 24 bases in the middle. The germline CDR1 and CDR2 sequences are KGHDR and SFDVKD. The CDR3 loop spans 21 amino acids. CDR3 nucleotide sequence: TGTGCCACCAGTGATTTAATTCGGTCTGCCAAGAGGGCTTATAGCAATCAGCCCCAGCATTTT. This translates into CATSDLIRSAKRAYSNQPQHF.

The rearrangement joins TRBV18 to TRBJ1-1, with TRBD1 as a possible D gene (5 bases). Germline V gene lookup returns CDR1 KGHSH and CDR2 LQKENI. The length of the CDR3 is 15 residues. Trimming left V 0 bases short and J 3 bases short, with 11 bases between. CDR3 in amino acids: CASSPPTGPYTEAFF. DNA for the CDR3: TGTGCCAGCTCACCACCTACGGGGCCGTACACTGAAGCTTTCTTT.